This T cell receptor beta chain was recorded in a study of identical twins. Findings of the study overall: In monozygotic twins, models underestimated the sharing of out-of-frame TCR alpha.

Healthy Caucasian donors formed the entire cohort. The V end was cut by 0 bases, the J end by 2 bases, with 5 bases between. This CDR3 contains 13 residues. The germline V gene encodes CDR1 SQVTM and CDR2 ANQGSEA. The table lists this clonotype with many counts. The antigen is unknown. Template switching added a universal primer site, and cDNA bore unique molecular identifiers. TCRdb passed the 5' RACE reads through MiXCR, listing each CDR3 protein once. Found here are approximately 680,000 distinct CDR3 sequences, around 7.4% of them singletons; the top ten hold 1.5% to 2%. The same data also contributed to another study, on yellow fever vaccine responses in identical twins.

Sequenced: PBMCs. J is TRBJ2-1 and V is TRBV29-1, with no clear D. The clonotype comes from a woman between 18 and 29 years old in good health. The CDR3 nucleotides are TGCAGCGTTGAAGATGACCCCTACAATGAGCAGTTCTTC. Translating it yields CSVEDDPYNEQFF.